Listed below are T cell receptor beta chains from one sample, sequenced in a study of T cells after posttransplantation cyclophosphamide. The protocol was immunoSEQ multiplex PCR, while the TCRdb copy is restricted to in-frame clones and leaves out a portion. The data hold roughly 15,000 clones, with roughly 80% observed a single time. The specimen comprised PBMCs, sampled 410 to 450 days after allogeneic stem cell transplant with calcineurin inhibitor and methotrexate. The origin of the receptors is a male patient aged 30 to 39 who received an allogeneic stem cell transplant from an unrelated donor, was CMV-positive, and had acute and chronic GVHD. The graft donor may have given rise to some T cells. Both conserved end residues are trimmed from each CDR3.

CDR3aa,len,v_gene
AWSPRAGGLEKLF,13,TRBV30
ASSSRSGVGTEAF,13,TRBV27
ASSLHGDRLPGELF,14,TRBV7-3
ASSEARGQPQH,11,TRBV6-1
ASRGASGGTGNEQF,14,TRBV2
ASSRQGARTEAF,12,TRBV11-1
ASSESILRGTSNNEQF,16,TRBV6-1
AISGLAGVVDTGELF,15,TRBV10-3
ASSIGIPPAGGYT,13,TRBV19
ASRGTRVWETQY,12,TRBV6-5
ASSLTGQLNEQF,12,TRBV7-6
ASSHLAGDTDTQY,13,TRBV7-6
ASSFQTGGNTEAF,13,TRBV4-2
ASSYGGHQPQH,11,TRBV7-2
ASSWGTGYETQY,12,TRBV7-7
ASSPDSSGNTIY,12,TRBV7-7
ASSPDRTEAF,10,TRBV7-9
ASSLGGNNDGYT,12,TRBV7-3
GTGGWRGNEQF,11,TRBV27
ASSRTSGGQDTQY,13,TRBV7-2
ASSGTGGFNEQF,12,TRBV11-3
ASSQSGLAGGPTGELF,16,TRBV4-3
ASSLLRGRDEKLF,13,TRBV5-5
ASSQDPRTGAETQY,14,TRBV4-1
ASSSGLATRPQH,12,TRBV6-5
ASGTGNSYEQY,11,TRBV6-1
ASSQEGTGGLETQY,14,TRBV4-3
ASSLSPDSTYNEQF,14,TRBV27
SVERGLAGGSGGDTQY,16,TRBV29-1
ASSLGTAPHEQY,12,TRBV27
ASSAQDSNQPQH,12,TRBV9
ASQGGTNYGYT,11,TRBV7-9
ASSLGIFTEAF,11,TRBV7-2
ASSWRQGGNTEAF,13,TRBV6-5
ASSGQSNQPQH,11,TRBV19
ASSQLRGNSDTQY,13,TRBV4-2
ASSYSMRATEAF,12,TRBV6-6
ATSRDQSSAEAF,12,TRBV15
ASTTLRGRGGEAGELF,16,TRBV11-2
ASSSGTGGYNEQF,13,TRBV5-4
ASSTHRQGIYEQY,13,TRBV5-1
ASSQSSEDTQY,11,TRBV4-3